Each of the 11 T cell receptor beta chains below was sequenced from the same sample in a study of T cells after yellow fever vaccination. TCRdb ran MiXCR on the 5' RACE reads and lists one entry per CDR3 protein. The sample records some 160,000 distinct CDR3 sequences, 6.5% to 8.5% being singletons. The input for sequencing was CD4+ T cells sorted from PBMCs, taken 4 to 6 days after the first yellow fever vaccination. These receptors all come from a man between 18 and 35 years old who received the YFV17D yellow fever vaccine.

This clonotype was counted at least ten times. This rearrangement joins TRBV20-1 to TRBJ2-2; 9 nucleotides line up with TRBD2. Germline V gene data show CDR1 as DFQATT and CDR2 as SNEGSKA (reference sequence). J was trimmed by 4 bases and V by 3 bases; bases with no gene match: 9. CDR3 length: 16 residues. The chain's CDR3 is CSASGPSGAGTGELFF. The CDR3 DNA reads TGCAGTGCTAGCGGCCCTAGCGGGGCGGGCACCGGGGAGCTGTTTTTT.

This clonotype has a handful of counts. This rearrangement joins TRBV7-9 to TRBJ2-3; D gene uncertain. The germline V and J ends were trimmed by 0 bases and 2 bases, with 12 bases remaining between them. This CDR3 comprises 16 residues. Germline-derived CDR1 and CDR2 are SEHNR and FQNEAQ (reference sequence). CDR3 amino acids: CASSLASWADTDTQYF. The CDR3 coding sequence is TGTGCCAGCAGCTTAGCGTCATGGGCGGACACAGATACGCAGTATTTT.

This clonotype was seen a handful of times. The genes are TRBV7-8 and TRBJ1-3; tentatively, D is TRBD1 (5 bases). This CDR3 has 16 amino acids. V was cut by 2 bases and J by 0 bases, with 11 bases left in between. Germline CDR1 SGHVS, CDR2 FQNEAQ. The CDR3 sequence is CASSLRQGDSGNTIYF. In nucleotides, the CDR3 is TGTGCCAGCAGCTTAAGGCAGGGTGACTCTGGAAACACCATATATTTT.

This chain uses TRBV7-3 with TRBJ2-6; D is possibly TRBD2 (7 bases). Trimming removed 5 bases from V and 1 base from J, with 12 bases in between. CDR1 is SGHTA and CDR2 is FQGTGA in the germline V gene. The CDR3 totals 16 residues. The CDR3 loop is CASSGGGESGANVLTF. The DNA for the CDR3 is TGTGCCAGCAGCGGAGGGGGGGAATCTGGGGCCAACGTCCTGACTTTC.

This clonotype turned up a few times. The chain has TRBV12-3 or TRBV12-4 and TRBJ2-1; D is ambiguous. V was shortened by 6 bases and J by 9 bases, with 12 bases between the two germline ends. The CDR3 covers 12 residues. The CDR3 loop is CASRTLGGEQFF. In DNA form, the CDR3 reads TGTGCCAGCAGGACCTTGGGTGGTGAGCAGTTCTTC.

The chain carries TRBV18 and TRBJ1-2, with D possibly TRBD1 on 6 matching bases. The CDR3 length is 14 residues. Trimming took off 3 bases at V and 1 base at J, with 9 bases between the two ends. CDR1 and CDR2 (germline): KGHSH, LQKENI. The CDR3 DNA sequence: TGTGCCAGCTCACCCACAGGGAATAACTATGGCTACACCTTC. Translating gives CASSPTGNNYGYTF.

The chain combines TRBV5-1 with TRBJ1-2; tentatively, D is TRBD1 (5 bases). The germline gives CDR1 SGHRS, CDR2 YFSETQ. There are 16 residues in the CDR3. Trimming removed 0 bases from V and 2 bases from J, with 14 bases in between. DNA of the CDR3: TGCGCCAGCAGCTTGGCTAGTGGACACAGAAACTATGGCTACACCTTC. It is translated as CASSLASGHRNYGYTF.

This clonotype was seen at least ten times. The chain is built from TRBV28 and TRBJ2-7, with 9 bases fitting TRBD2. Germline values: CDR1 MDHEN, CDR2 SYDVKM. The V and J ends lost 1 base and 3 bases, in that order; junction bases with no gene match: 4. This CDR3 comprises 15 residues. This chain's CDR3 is CASSLYASGDYEQYF. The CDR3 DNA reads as TGTGCCAGCAGTTTATACGCTAGCGGGGACTACGAGCAGTACTTC.

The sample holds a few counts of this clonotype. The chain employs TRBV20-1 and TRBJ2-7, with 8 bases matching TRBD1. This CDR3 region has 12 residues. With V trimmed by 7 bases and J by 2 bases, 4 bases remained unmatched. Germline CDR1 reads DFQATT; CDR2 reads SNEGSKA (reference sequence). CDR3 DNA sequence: TGCAGTGTTCGGACAGGGACCTACGAGCAGTACTTC. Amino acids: CSVRTGTYEQYF.

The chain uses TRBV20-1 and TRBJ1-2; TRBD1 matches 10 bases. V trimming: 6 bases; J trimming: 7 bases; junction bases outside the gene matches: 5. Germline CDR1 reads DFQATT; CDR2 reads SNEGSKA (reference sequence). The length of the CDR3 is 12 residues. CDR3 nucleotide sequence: TGCAGTGCGAGACAGGGGGCGTTTGGCTACACCTTC. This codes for CSARQGAFGYTF.

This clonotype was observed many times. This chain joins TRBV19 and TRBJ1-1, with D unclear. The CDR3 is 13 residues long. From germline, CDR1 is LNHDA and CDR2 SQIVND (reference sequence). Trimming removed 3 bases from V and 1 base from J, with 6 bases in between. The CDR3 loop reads CASSIERNTEAFF. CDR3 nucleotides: TGTGCCAGTAGTATTGAAAGGAACACTGAAGCTTTCTTT.